This TCR beta chain was sequenced in a study of blood T cell repertoires in COVID-19. This CDR3 has 14 amino acids. CDR1 and CDR2 from the germline V gene are SGHAT and FQNNGV. The V end was cut by 3 bases, the J end by 0 bases, with 9 bases between. The data were produced by immunoSEQ multiplex PCR, yet TCRdb's version contains in-frame clones alone and is incomplete. The sample holds over 200,000 clones, about 87% seen once. The specimen sequenced was peripheral blood. The TCR originated in a man aged 30 to 39 with COVID-19, enrolled during active disease. The chain has TRBV11-2 and TRBJ2-7; possible D gene TRBD1, 6 bases. The CDR3 nucleotides are TGTGCCAGCAGCTTTACAGGGAACTCCTACGAGCAGTACTTC. It yields the protein CASSFTGNSYEQYF.